This T cell receptor beta chain came from a study of early T cells in non-severe SARS-CoV-2 infection. Study in general: Chains from this unsorted whole-blood bulk RNA could not be paired.

Individual cDNA molecules were tagged with unique molecular identifiers, the study reported. TCRdb reprocessed the 5' RACE reads via MiXCR and lists one record per CDR3 protein. The sample gives more than 45,000 distinct CDR3 sequences, around an eighth of which show up once; over 3% is in the top ten. This clonotype was detected a few times. Sample: whole blood. The origin of this receptor is an adult who was a healthcare worker with PCR-confirmed SARS-CoV-2 infection or an uninfected control (not recorded which).

The CDR3 here is CAIRKGQGGDTGELFF. The CDR3 DNA reads TGTGCCATCAGGAAGGGACAGGGAGGAGACACCGGGGAGCTGTTTTTT. The chain recombines TRBV10-3 with TRBJ2-2, with TRBD1 matching 9 bases. The V and J ends lost 6 bases and 3 bases, in that order; junction bases with no gene match: 8. This CDR3 comprises 16 residues. Per germline, CDR1 ENHRY and CDR2 SYGVKD.